The sequence of this T cell receptor (beta chain) was determined in a study of shared clonotypes between healthy human individuals (dated by TCRdb to the early 2020s). A note on the overall study: A few men and two women, aged 18 to 49 years, made up the cohort. To estimate repertoire size and how much clonotypes are shared between individuals, the study performed deep sequencing of blood TCR repertoires from roughly five healthy adults. Different laboratories and diverse techniques were used to prepare libraries and sequence TCR repertoires, to increase sequencing depth and limit assay-specific biases. Each donor's leukapheresis produced roughly between about 0.85 and 10 billion PBMCs. For each donor, CD4 naive and CD4 memory were each given three plates, CD8 naive was given two plates, and CD8 memory was given one plate.

As for this clone: Its antigen is currently not known. Per-nucleotide qualities are absent, and no much larger clonotype sits a single base away.

Paper-wide results and their limitations: About 5% of naive CD4, around 3.5% of naive CD8, 2% to 2.5% of memory CD4, and about 0.4% of memory CD8 clonotypes were shared across a few donors. Pairwise subsampling indicated that sequencing depth was expected to affect the degree of clonotype sharing among donors. Because the study included a small number of donors, the genetic and exposure-history diversity represented was limited. Clonotypes shared by all four sorted-subset donors showed higher generation probabilities than non-shared clonotypes. Incomplete sequencing was indicated by rarefaction of sorted-subset datasets, despite the large sequencing depth. Sampling was limited to blood, and TCR repertoires in tissue likely differ from TCR repertoires in blood. Naive subsets generally had larger estimated clonotype richness than memory subsets did.

The CDR1 and CDR2 encoded by the germline V gene (reference sequence) are MNHEY and SMNVEV. The CDR3 spans 15 residues, from the cysteine through the phenylalanine. Left in the record is the CDR3 DNA by itself, 45 bases read in frame from the first base. Relative to germline, V is missing 3 bases and J is missing 8 bases, with 12 bases of the junction outside any gene match. For the CD8 naive samples, CD45RO-negative cells were positively selected for CCR7, yielding a CD45RA+CCR7+ population from which TemRA cells were excluded. The donors were healthy, HIV-negative adults with no recently reported acute infections or vaccinations. Every donor was a Caucasian adult living in Nashville, Tennessee, USA. Blood was collected by leukapheresis, and PBMCs were isolated by Ficoll-Histopaque density gradient centrifugation and then cryopreserved in liquid nitrogen vapor phase. Analytical flow cytometry was used to check the purity and quantity of every magnetically sorted T cell population. From each sorted fraction, genomic DNA was isolated and quantified by UV absorbance on a Nanodrop 2000c.

Using the deep immunoSEQ assay, multiplex PCR amplified TCR CDR3 regions from genomic DNA. For each cell subset, the extracted genomic DNA was distributed evenly across all wells of several immunoSEQ 96-well plates, and each plate served as one replicate. For sorted subsets, each replicate PCR was loaded with 150 to 250 ng genomic DNA, equivalent to approximately 33,000 T cell genomes. Purified libraries were measured with a Qubit 3.0 fluorometer, size-checked on a Bioanalyzer 2100, and measured again with the KAPA Library Quantification kit. A separate single-read 150-cycle Illumina NextSeq 550 flow cell was used to sequence each immunoSEQ 96-well plate. Turning to the authors' computational methods: Because the immunoSEQ output held only junctional sequences and lacked quality scores, the filtering could not match the filtering applied to full-length reads. Sequences were annotated with PyIR, a Python wrapper for IgBLAST v1.9, using IMGT germline references to assign V/J genes and CDR3. Any read was removed if the V/J assignment was weak (E-value above 1e-6), the CDR3 was missing, or the read contained stop codons, out-of-frame junctions, or ambiguous translated residues. V3J clonotypes were defined as sequences sharing an identical inferred V gene, J gene, and CDR3 amino acid sequence. To compute the percentage overlap between repertoires, the number of shared unique clonotypes was divided by the size of the smaller repertoire. Repertoire richness was assessed with RTK rarefaction, the Chao1 estimator, and Recon v2.1 estimates of unobserved clonotypes. For all TCRbeta clonotypes obtained by the gDNA method from several donors, generation probabilities were computed with OLGA. Held by TCRdb, this immuneACCESS table contains in-frame sequences only and omits some clones. Under half of the omission traces to an unresolved V gene where checked; the cause of the rest is unknown. The D gene and trimming were derived from the DNA, and the V and J assignments and clone size from that table. The sample profile shows hundreds of thousands of clones; about 96% of them were found once. The ten largest clones represent about 0.11% of the sample.

This sequence originates from a woman aged 25 to 39 in good health. The sequenced material came from naive CD8+ T cells sorted from blood. The label giving this sample's cell subset or site can be read as: CD45RA+CCR7+. The chain uses TRBV27 and TRBJ1-1, with 7 bases matching TRBD1. The sequenced DNA: TGTGCCAGCAGTTTTCGGACCGGGACAGCCAGAGAAGCTTTCTTT. Translated, this gives CASSFRTGTAREAFF.